The 25 T cell receptor beta chains in this list originate from one sample, sequenced in a study of blood T cell repertoires in COVID-19. Sequencing was performed with immunoSEQ multiplex PCR; in TCRdb, only in-frame clones are kept and a portion is missing. The sample lists around 300,000 clones, roughly 85% occurring once. The material sequenced was peripheral blood. Receptor source: a young woman with active or convalescent COVID-19.

Details on this clone: The junction departs from germline at one end; a sequencing error may be responsible. V usage is TRBV18 and J usage is TRBJ1-5; 9 bases are a match to TRBD1. Germline values: CDR1 KGHSH, CDR2 LQKENI. CDR3 length: 14 amino acids. The CDR3 loop is CASSPGQGRTIEDF. The CDR3 coding sequence is TGTGCCAGCTCACCCGGACAGGGGAGAACCATAGAGGATTTT.

The rearrangement uses TRBV4-3 and TRBJ2-1, with 12 bases that match TRBD2. Losses at the gene ends were 0 bases for V and 9 bases for J; bases not matched to a gene: 9. CDR3 length equals 17 residues. CDR1 and CDR2 (germline): LGHNA, YSLEER. Here the CDR3 DNA reads TGCGCCAGCAGCCAAGACGCTAGCGGGGGGGCCATGCTTGAGCAGTTCTTC. Its translation is CASSQDASGGAMLEQFF.

The CDR3 bases are TGTGCCAGCAGCCCCCCGGGACAGGGGAATGGCGAGCAGTACTTC. This codes for CASSPPGQGNGEQYF. V is TRBV7-9 and J is TRBJ2-7, with 10 bases identical to TRBD1. The germline V gene encodes CDR1 SEHNR and CDR2 FQNEAQ (reference sequence). The CDR3 totals 15 residues. V was clipped by 5 bases and J by 6 bases; unmatched bases: 10.

This chain joins TRBV7-9 and TRBJ1-2; 8 bases match TRBD1. This CDR3 has 16 amino acids. The germline gives CDR1 SEHNR, CDR2 FQNEAQ (reference sequence). The J segment lost 5 bases and the V segment lost 5 bases, leaving 13 bases of the junction unmatched. CDR3 sequence reads: CASSLEGAGGLYGYTF. The CDR3 DNA is TGTGCCAGCAGCCTGGAGGGGGCAGGGGGCCTTTATGGCTACACCTTC. Together with reference TRBV7-9 and TRBJ1-2, the CDR3 gives the full variable domain: DTGVSQNPRHKITKRGQNVTFRCDPISEHNRLYWYRQTLGQGPEFLTYFQNEAQLEKSRLLSDRFSAERPKGSFSTLEIQRTEQGDSAMYLCASSLEGAGGLYGYTFGSGTRLTVV.

This clone was counted once. The chain is built from TRBV2 and TRBJ2-3; TRBD2 agrees at 7 bases. The CDR3 has 14 amino acids. Trimming cost V 9 bases and J 0 bases; bases outside gene matches: 6. Germline V gene data show CDR1 as SNHLY and CDR2 as FYNNEI. In nucleotides, the CDR3 is TGTGCCAGAAGGGACTATGATAGCACAGATACGCAGTATTTT. This codes for CARRDYDSTDTQYF.

The genes are TRBV30 and TRBJ1-6; D is unclear. This CDR3 is built from 15 residues. V was shortened by 2 bases and J by 5 bases, with 13 bases between the two germline ends. In germline, CDR1 is GTSNPN, CDR2 SVGIG (reference sequence). The CDR3 DNA sequence: TGTGCCTGGAGTCCAGACGGGTGGGATAATTCACCCCTCCACTTT. Amino acids: CAWSPDGWDNSPLHF.

The V and J genes are TRBV6-2 or TRBV6-3 and TRBJ2-5; 14 bases line up with TRBD2. V dropped 6 bases and J dropped 2; count of bases not matched to a gene: 2. The CDR3 covers 15 residues. The germline V gene encodes CDR1 MNHEY and CDR2 SVGEGT. The chain's CDR3 is CASSRTSGGQETQYF. The CDR3 DNA sequence: TGTGCCAGCAGCCGGACTAGCGGGGGGCAAGAGACCCAGTACTTC.

The CDR3 spells CASSRGTSRTDTQYF. The CDR3 region has the DNA TGTGCCAGCAGCCGGGGGACTAGCCGCACAGATACGCAGTATTTT. The chain links TRBV7-2 to TRBJ2-3; 9 bases agree with TRBD2. V lost 5 bases and J lost 1; bases outside the gene matches: 4. This CDR3 region has 15 residues. Germline V gene sequence: CDR1 SGHTA, CDR2 FQGNSA.

This clone appeared a few times. The chain links TRBV12-3 or TRBV12-4 to TRBJ1-3; D perhaps matches TRBD1 (5 bases). V was cut by 3 bases and J by 3 bases, with 6 bases left in between. The CDR3 extends over 13 amino acids. The CDR3 protein is CASSFDSGNTIYF. In DNA form, the CDR3 reads TGTGCCAGCAGTTTTGACAGTGGAAACACCATATATTTT.

The chain couples TRBV4-3 to TRBJ2-3; 7 bases map to TRBD1. Germline values: CDR1 LGHNA, CDR2 YSLEER. Losses at the gene ends were 0 bases for V and 6 bases for J; bases not matched to a gene: 12. The CDR3 consists of 17 residues. CDR3 loop: CASSQDPRQGSSDTQYF. The CDR3 nucleotides are TGCGCCAGCAGCCAAGATCCGAGACAGGGCTCTTCCGATACGCAGTATTTT.

The CDR3 sequence is CATSRERGAREQYF. The CDR3 nucleotides read TGTGCCACCAGCAGAGAAAGGGGCGCTCGAGAGCAGTACTTC. V gene TRBV15 combines with J gene TRBJ2-7; D perhaps matches TRBD1 (5 bases). The CDR3 covers 14 residues. The V gene lost 0 bases and the J gene lost 7 bases, with 13 bases spanning the gap. Germline-derived CDR1 and CDR2 are LNHNV and YYDKDF (reference sequence).

This chain uses TRBV2 with TRBJ2-3, with D perhaps matching TRBD1 (6 bases). V lost 6 bases and J lost 5, with 9 bases in between. This CDR3 has 12 amino acids. CDR1 is SNHLY, CDR2 FYNNEI, per germline. The CDR3 region is CASRGAGDTQYF. The CDR3 DNA is TGTGCCAGCAGGGGGGCCGGAGATACGCAGTATTTT.

The chain carries TRBV19 and TRBJ2-5; D is unclear. Trimming removed 4 bases from V and 0 bases from J, with 6 bases in between. Germline V gene sequence: CDR1 LNHDA, CDR2 SQIVND (reference sequence). This CDR3 spans 13 amino acids. CDR3 nucleotide sequence: TGTGCCAGTAGTACCTATCACCAAGAGACCCAGTACTTC. Translating gives CASSTYHQETQYF.

The V gene is TRBV12-3 or TRBV12-4, the J gene TRBJ1-6; D is uncertain. With 6 bases removed from V and 8 bases from J, the gap between germline ends came to 8 bases. The CDR3 covers 12 residues. The CDR3 sequence: CASREGDSPLHF. CDR3 coding DNA: TGTGCCAGCAGGGAGGGAGATTCACCCCTCCACTTT.

This clone was detected once. The V and J genes are TRBV28 and TRBJ1-5; D uncertain. Trimming shortened V by 2 bases and J by 3 bases, and 8 bases separated the two germline ends. CDR3 length equals 14 residues. Per germline, CDR1 MDHEN and CDR2 SYDVKM. CDR3 amino acids: CASSLKLINQPQHF. The DNA of the CDR3 is TGTGCCAGCAGTTTAAAACTAATCAATCAGCCCCAGCATTTT.

The chain employs TRBV6-2 or TRBV6-3 and TRBJ2-3; unclear D gene. The CDR3 is 13 residues long. Germline V CDR1 and CDR2: MNHEY, SVGEGT. Trimming pared 6 bases from V and 0 bases from J, leaving 7 bases between. CDR3 bases: TGTGCCAGCAGCCGTCCGAGCACAGATACGCAGTATTTT. Its translation: CASSRPSTDTQYF.

The CDR3 DNA sequence: TGTGCCAGCAGCCCCTTTGCACTGTCCTACGAGCAGTACTTC. Its translation: CASSPFALSYEQYF. This chain connects TRBV11-2 to TRBJ2-7, with D uncertain. V was pared by 5 bases and J by 1 base, with 12 bases between. CDR3 size: 14 residues. CDR1 SGHAT and CDR2 FQNNGV come from the germline V gene.

The chain has TRBV18 and TRBJ1-3; 8 bases fit TRBD1. Germline CDR1 reads KGHSH; CDR2 reads LQKENI. There are 16 residues in the CDR3. V lost 4 bases, J lost 0 bases, and 5 bases stayed unmatched. The CDR3 DNA reads TGTGCCAGCTCACGTGGGACAGGTCTCTCTGGAAACACCATATATTTT. This encodes CASSRGTGLSGNTIYF.

The table lists this clone with a few counts. This chain joins TRBV4-1 and TRBJ2-2; weak D call: TRBD1 (5 bases). This CDR3 contains 15 residues. CDR1 and CDR2 (germline): MGHRA, YSYEKL. Trimming stripped 1 base from V and 9 bases from J, with 15 bases between. The CDR3 nucleotides are TGCGCCAGCAGCCAAGGAGACAGCACGCCACGGGAGCTGTTTTTT. Encoded protein: CASSQGDSTPRELFF.

This clone was observed a few times. The chain couples TRBV7-9 to TRBJ1-2, with 8 bases that match TRBD1. Germline CDR1 and CDR2: SEHNR and FQNEAQ (reference sequence). Trimming took 3 bases from V and 3 from J; bases not matched to a gene: 0. The CDR3 runs to 13 residues. This CDR3 is CASSLDRDYGYTF. CDR3 nucleotides: TGTGCCAGCAGCTTGGACAGGGACTATGGCTACACCTTC.

The chain recombines TRBV7-2 with TRBJ2-7; perhaps TRBD1 as D (5 bases). V lost 1 base to trimming and J lost 0 bases, with 19 bases between them. This CDR3 region has 18 residues. Germline loops: CDR1 SGHTA, CDR2 FQGNSA. CDR3 residues: CASSLVDSFSPNSYEQYF. The CDR3 DNA reads as TGTGCCAGCAGCTTAGTCGACAGTTTCTCTCCCAACTCCTACGAGCAGTACTTC.

The chain recombines TRBV27 with TRBJ2-3; D perhaps matches TRBD1 (5 bases). This CDR3 region has 15 residues. Germline V gives CDR1 MNHEY, CDR2 SMNVEV (reference sequence). V was pared by 5 bases and J by 1 base, with 13 bases between. The CDR3 DNA sequence: TGTGCCAGCAGTGCGTCAGGGATGGGCACAGATACGCAGTATTTT. The encoded protein is CASSASGMGTDTQYF.

J is TRBJ2-2 and V is TRBV12-3 or TRBV12-4, with 8 bases fitting TRBD1. The CDR3 is 13 amino acids. With 5 bases clipped from V and 4 bases from J, the junction kept 0 bases outside the gene matches. CDR3 region: CASSGQGTGELFF. CDR3 in DNA: TGTGCCAGCAGTGGACAGGGCACCGGGGAGCTGTTTTTT.

The rearrangement links TRBV9 to TRBJ1-2, with D possibly being TRBD1 (6 bases). The CDR3 has 15 residues. With 4 bases removed from V and 4 bases from J, the gap between germline ends came to 17 bases. From germline, CDR1 is SGDLS and CDR2 YYNGEE. The CDR3 spells CASSPTGQSVYGYTF. For the CDR3, the DNA is TGTGCCAGCAGCCCCACCGGACAGTCCGTCTATGGCTACACCTTC.

This clone was observed a few times. This chain links TRBV6-2 or TRBV6-3 with TRBJ2-5, with 7 bases fitting TRBD2. CDR3 length: 14 amino acids. V trimming: 2 bases; J trimming: 5 bases; junction bases outside the gene matches: 5. Per germline, CDR1 MNHEY and CDR2 SVGEGT. The CDR3 coding sequence is TGTGCCAGCAGTTACGGGGGGGACGGGGAGACCCAGTACTTC. It encodes CASSYGGDGETQYF.